A single sample is the source of the 27 T cell receptor beta chains below, sequenced in a study of cytomegalovirus exposure and HLA in healthy donors. The PCR employed 60 Vbeta primers together with 13 Jbeta primers. Clones were read by immunoSEQ multiplex PCR, and TCRdb kept only the in-frame ones, dropping some. The table includes 100,000 to 150,000 clones, over 60% detected once. Sequencing was performed on PBMCs. These TCRs come from a woman aged 40 to 49 in good health and CMV-seronegative.

This chain joins TRBV7-9 and TRBJ1-2; no clear D gene. The germline V gene has CDR1 SEHNR and CDR2 FQNEAQ (reference sequence). CDR3 length equals 15 residues. Trimming stripped 3 bases from V and 8 bases from J, with 19 bases between. CDR3 residues: CASSFYGESTGGYTF. The CDR3, as DNA: TGTGCCAGCAGCTTTTACGGGGAATCTACGGGGGGCTACACCTTC.

This rearrangement joins TRBV6-4 to TRBJ2-3; TRBD1 matches at 8 bases. The germline V gene has CDR1 MRHNA and CDR2 SNTAGT. The CDR3 sequence is 13 residues long. Trimming took 8 bases from V and 3 from J; bases not matched to a gene: 4. The CDR3 DNA reads as TGTGCCAGCTCGACAGGGGAGACAGATACGCAGTATTTT. Amino acids: CASSTGETDTQYF.

In nucleotides, the CDR3 is TGTGCCAGCAGCTTAGGTGGCAGCTACGAGCAGTACTTC. The encoded protein is CASSLGGSYEQYF. The chain recombines TRBV11-2 with TRBJ2-7; D not certain. The CDR3 is made up of 13 amino acids. Germline CDR1 and CDR2: SGHAT and FQNNGV. V lost 1 base to trimming and J lost 3 bases, with 7 bases between them.

The V gene is TRBV5-4, the J gene TRBJ2-3, with a tentative D call TRBD2 (6 bases). The ends were cut back, 3 bases at V and 1 base at J, with 15 bases in the middle. Germline assignment: CDR1 SGHNT and CDR2 YYREEE (reference sequence). This CDR3 is built from 16 residues. The CDR3 reads CASSSGTQLGTDTQYF. The CDR3 coding sequence is TGTGCCAGCAGCTCCGGGACTCAACTTGGCACAGATACGCAGTATTTT.

The chain recombines TRBV9 with TRBJ2-2, with D uncertain. CDR3 length equals 14 residues. Between the trimmed V and J ends, which lost 1 base and 6 bases, there was a span of 10 bases. Germline assignment: CDR1 SGDLS and CDR2 YYNGEE. CDR3 nucleotides: TGTGCCAGCAGCGTAACTGTTTCTCCCGGGGAGCTGTTTTTT. This translates into CASSVTVSPGELFF.

The chain recombines TRBV28 with TRBJ1-2; D uncertain. Per germline, CDR1 MDHEN and CDR2 SYDVKM. This CDR3 region has 14 residues. With 3 bases removed from V and 2 bases from J, the gap between germline ends came to 10 bases. The CDR3, as DNA: TGTGCCAGCAGTTTGGCAGGTTCAAACTATGGCTACACCTTC. It is translated as CASSLAGSNYGYTF.

J is TRBJ2-1 and V is TRBV27, with 13 bases matching TRBD2. V was clipped by 6 bases and J by 7 bases; unmatched bases: 9. Germline CDR1 and CDR2: MNHEY and SMNVEV (reference sequence). CDR3 length equals 16 residues. The CDR3 reads CASSRLAGGHGNEQFF. CDR3 in DNA: TGTGCCAGCAGCAGACTAGCGGGAGGCCATGGAAATGAGCAGTTCTTC.

The chain joins TRBV27 to TRBJ2-5, with D possibly being TRBD2 (5 bases). CDR3 length: 16 residues. V was pared by 8 bases and J by 1 base, with 20 bases between. Looked up from germline, CDR1 is MNHEY and CDR2 is SMNVEV (reference sequence). The DNA of the CDR3 is TGTGCCAGCGGCTCGATGGGAGAGGTTACCCAAGAGACCCAGTACTTC. It codes for CASGSMGEVTQETQYF.

The rearrangement joins TRBV6-1 to TRBJ2-7; D is uncertain. V lost 5 bases, J lost 6 bases, and 11 bases lay in between. Germline values: CDR1 MNHNS, CDR2 SASEGT. The CDR3 has 12 amino acids. CDR3 bases: TGTGCCAGCAGTACGAGCCATGCCGAGCAGTACTTC. It translates to CASSTSHAEQYF.

This chain joins TRBV7-9 and TRBJ2-3; 7 bases are shared with TRBD1. V shed 5 bases and J 4 bases; nucleotides not matched to a gene: 9. CDR1 and CDR2 from the germline V gene are SEHNR and FQNEAQ (reference sequence). The CDR3 has 15 residues. CDR3 bases: TGTGCCAGCAGCCCCGGGACAGCATTCCCAGATACGCAGTATTTT. Its protein is CASSPGTAFPDTQYF.

The chain recombines TRBV6-5 with TRBJ2-2, with 7 nucleotides matching TRBD2. V trimming: 0 bases; J trimming: 6 bases; junction bases outside the gene matches: 4. CDR1 MNHEY and CDR2 SVGAGI come from the germline V gene. The CDR3 totals 15 residues. The CDR3 spells CASSYSRLAAGELFF. CDR3 nucleotide sequence: TGTGCCAGCAGTTACTCGAGACTAGCAGCCGGGGAGCTGTTTTTT.

This chain connects TRBV11-2 to TRBJ2-7; the D gene is possibly TRBD1 (5 bases). With 8 bases removed from V and 2 bases from J, the gap between germline ends came to 13 bases. CDR3 length equals 13 residues. Germline CDR1 and CDR2: SGHAT and FQNNGV. The CDR3, as DNA: TGTGCCAGCCGCTCCACCAGGGCCTACGAGCAGTACTTC. This sequence encodes CASRSTRAYEQYF. Together with reference TRBV11-2 and TRBJ2-7, the CDR3 gives the full variable domain: EAGVAQSPRYKIIEKRQSVAFWCNPISGHATLYWYQQILGQGPKLLIQFQNNGVVDDSQLPKDRFSAERLKGVDSTLKIQPAKLEDSAVYLCASRSTRAYEQYFGPGTRLTVT.

This chain uses TRBV7-8 with TRBJ1-1; no firm D call. CDR1 is SGHVS and CDR2 is FQNEAQ in the germline V gene. The CDR3 consists of 17 residues. Trimming left V 0 bases short and J 1 base short, with 15 bases between. The CDR3 here is CASSLAWRQIGNTEAFF. CDR3 coding DNA: TGTGCCAGCAGCTTAGCTTGGCGACAAATAGGGAACACTGAAGCTTTCTTT.

The chain uses TRBV11-1 and TRBJ2-7; TRBD1 aligns across 8 bases. The CDR3 contains 15 residues. V lost 2 bases, J lost 5 bases, and 8 bases stayed unmatched. The germline V gene has CDR1 SGHAT and CDR2 FQDESV (reference sequence). CDR3 amino acids: CASSLRGDRTDEQYF. Written as DNA, the CDR3 is TGTGCCAGCAGCTTAAGGGGGGACAGGACAGACGAGCAGTACTTC.

The chain joins TRBV7-9 to TRBJ2-3, with 8 bases lining up with TRBD2. Germline lookup yields CDR1 SEHNR and CDR2 FQNEAQ (reference sequence). V lost 4 bases to trimming and J lost 6 bases; unmatched junction nucleotides: 9. This CDR3 is 15 amino acids long. CDR3 loop: CASSSIAGLSDTQYF. In DNA form, the CDR3 reads TGTGCCAGCAGCTCCATAGCGGGACTATCTGATACGCAGTATTTT.

This clone has only a few counts. The chain is built from TRBV28 and TRBJ2-5; perhaps TRBD2 as D (6 bases). This CDR3 is 14 amino acids long. V gave up 3 bases and J gave up 5 bases, with 13 bases separating them. Per germline, CDR1 MDHEN and CDR2 SYDVKM. In DNA, the CDR3 is TGTGCCAGCAGTTTGGCGGGGAGGTGGGAGACCCAGTACTTC. Translating it yields CASSLAGRWETQYF.

The J gene is TRBJ2-7, the V gene TRBV27; 8 bases match TRBD1. Germline loops: CDR1 MNHEY, CDR2 SMNVEV (reference sequence). V shed 10 bases, J shed 0 bases, and the junction held 8 bases outside the gene matches. The CDR3 sequence is 14 residues long. The CDR3 DNA is TGTGCCAACTCGGACAGGGTCAGCTCCTACGAGCAGTACTTC. Its translation is CANSDRVSSYEQYF.

This clone turned up a few times. This chain connects TRBV10-3 to TRBJ2-1; D might be TRBD2 (5 bases). Germline lookup yields CDR1 ENHRY and CDR2 SYGVKD. The CDR3 has 13 residues. The CDR3 region is CAIGWEMRNEQFF. The CDR3 DNA follows: TGTGCAATCGGGTGGGAGATGCGAAATGAGCAGTTCTTC.

The rearrangement uses TRBV6-1 and TRBJ1-1; a weak D match, TRBD1 (6 bases). The CDR3 length is 13 residues. The V gene lost 5 bases and the J gene lost 8 bases, with 15 bases spanning the gap. In germline, CDR1 is MNHNS, CDR2 SASEGT. The CDR3 protein is CASSTRAGEEAFF. The CDR3 DNA reads TGTGCCAGCAGTACCCGGGCAGGGGAAGAAGCTTTCTTT.

In the case of this clone: The junction and the germline gene differ at one end; a read error may be behind it. The chain combines TRBV27 with TRBJ2-3; 11 bases fit TRBD2. CDR3 size: 15 residues. CDR1 and CDR2 (germline): MNHEY, SMNVEV (reference sequence). This CDR3 is CAGSPESLAGGAQYF. As DNA, the CDR3 is TGTGCCGGCAGCCCTGAATCCTTAGCGGGAGGGGCGCAGTATTTT.

The chain is built from TRBV4-1 and TRBJ2-7; TRBD2 agrees at 8 bases. The germline V gene encodes CDR1 MGHRA and CDR2 YSYEKL. The CDR3 extends over 16 amino acids. The J segment lost 3 bases and the V segment lost 1 base, leaving 8 bases of the junction unmatched. CDR3 residues: CASSQVIAGLNYEQYF. CDR3 sequence (DNA): TGCGCCAGCAGCCAAGTGATAGCGGGGCTGAACTACGAGCAGTACTTC.

This chain links TRBV13 with TRBJ2-7; the match to TRBD2 covers 10 bases. The CDR3 consists of 16 residues. Germline-derived CDR1 and CDR2 are PRHDT and FYEKMQ (reference sequence). J gave up 0 bases and V 5 bases, and 7 bases lay outside the gene matches. CDR3 in DNA: TGTGCCAGCAGCCTTGGACTAGCGGTAAGCTCCTACGAGCAGTACTTC. Translation gives CASSLGLAVSSYEQYF.

This clone turned up a few times. V and J are TRBV5-1 and TRBJ2-1; 8 bases align to TRBD2. J was trimmed by 10 bases and V by 4 bases; bases with no gene match: 16. The CDR3 consists of 16 residues. Germline V gene data show CDR1 as SGHRS and CDR2 as YFSETQ. The CDR3 region is CASSRRGLGPAREQFF. Here the CDR3 DNA reads TGCGCCAGCAGCCGCCGGGGACTAGGCCCCGCTCGCGAGCAGTTCTTC.

Note on this clone: This specimen includes other DNA sequences encoding the same CDR3. The rearrangement uses TRBV28 and TRBJ2-2, with TRBD2 matching 7 bases. Germline CDR1 and CDR2: MDHEN and SYDVKM. The length of the CDR3 is 15 residues. The J segment lost 6 bases and the V segment lost 3 bases, leaving 7 bases of the junction unmatched. Here the CDR3 reads CASSFPGRPPGELFF. The CDR3 DNA follows: TGTGCCAGCAGTTTTCCCGGGAGGCCTCCCGGGGAGCTGTTTTTT.

The chain links TRBV7-9 to TRBJ2-2; 7 positions agree with TRBD2. Trimming at V came to 6 bases and at J to 6 bases, leaving 7 bases not matched to a gene. Germline CDR1 is SEHNR and CDR2 is FQNEAQ (reference sequence). The CDR3 consists of 14 residues. CDR3 bases: TGTGCCAGCAGGGATGGGGCGGGAGCCGGGGAGCTGTTTTTT. Amino acids: CASRDGAGAGELFF.

The V call is TRBV7-2, the J call TRBJ1-4, with a weak D call TRBD1 (5 bases). Germline CDR1 reads SGHTA; CDR2 reads FQGNSA. The CDR3 covers 14 residues. The V end lost 5 bases, the J end lost 7 bases, and 14 bases lay between the germline ends. CDR3 region: CASSPMGEAEKLFF. The CDR3 DNA reads TGTGCCAGCAGCCCGATGGGGGAGGCTGAAAAACTGTTTTTT. Combining the CDR3 with reference TRBV7-2 and TRBJ1-4 gives the whole variable domain GAGVSQSPSNKVTEKGKDVELRCDPISGHTALYWYRQSLGQGLEFLIYFQGNSAPDKSGLPSDRFSAERTGGSVSTLTIQRTQQEDSAVYLCASSPMGEAEKLFFGSGTQLSVL.

J is TRBJ2-3 and V is TRBV28, with TRBD1 matching 9 bases. There are 16 residues in the CDR3. V lost 6 bases, J lost 0 bases, and 7 bases stayed unmatched. Germline V gene data show CDR1 as MDHEN and CDR2 as SYDVKM. This CDR3 is CASSRYRGQSTDTQYF. The CDR3 DNA reads TGTGCCAGCAGCCGATACAGGGGGCAGAGCACAGATACGCAGTATTTT.